This T cell receptor beta chain was recovered during a study of vaccination and CD4 T cells after COVID-19. Background on the study: Taking of post-vaccine samples occurred a median 72 days after dose two (range 14 to 241).

Note on this clonotype: No antigen is known for it.

The CDR3 is made up of 17 amino acids. Trimming removed 3 bases from V and 4 bases from J; junction bases left unmatched: 3. Germline CDR1 SNHLY, CDR2 FYNNEI. Treatment described: approximately nine-day PBMC culture with coronavirus spike peptide pools or control peptides (ViraFEST assay). Cultured CD4+ T cells had their DNA profiled by the Oncomine TCR Beta short-read assay. TCRdb independently ran MiXCR on the PCR reads; one entry per CDR3 protein. Of some 19,000 distinct CDR3 sequences listed, less than 80% are singletons. V gene TRBV2 combines with J gene TRBJ2-2; TRBD2 matches 15 bases. This receptor was identified in a human donor who received a COVID-19 vaccine. The sample here was CD4+ T cells from blood, cultured in vitro, taken before SARS-CoV-2 vaccination. CDR3 nucleotide sequence: TGTGCCAGCAGTGAGGGACTAGCGGGGGGCGGCACCGGGGAGCTGTTTTTT. Residues: CASSEGLAGGGTGELFF. Full variable domain (outside the CDR3, taken from reference TRBV2 and TRBJ2-2): EPEVTQTPSHQVTQMGQEVILRCVPISNHLYFYWYRQILGQKVEFLVSFYNNEISEKSEIFDDQFSVERPDGSNFTLKIRSTKLEDSAMYFCASSEGLAGGGTGELFFGEGSRLTVL.